This record covers a single TCR beta chain. Its cognate antigen has yet to be identified. Base qualities are not provided; no much larger clone lies one nucleotide away. The library was built by means of the immunoSEQ multiplex PCR assay. Deep sequencing of rearranged TCR beta loci, alongside multiparametric flow cytometry, was used to profile T cell repertoires. The table comes from immuneACCESS by way of TCRdb, which keeps in-frame sequences with V and J called. Part of the clones is missing from these tables; in studies checked, under half for an unresolved V gene and the rest for unknown reasons. The sample contains around 55,000 clones, around 84% of them found a single time. The leading ten clones occupy around 2% of the sample. Relative to germline, V is missing 2 bases and J is missing 10 bases, with 2 bases of the junction outside any gene match. Counted from cysteine to phenylalanine, this CDR3 has 14 amino acids. The kept DNA is CDR3 alone, 42 bases in frame from the first base. Looking up the germline V gene (reference sequence) yields CDR1 MNHNY and CDR2 SVGAGI.

The data originate from a study of lymphopenia after photon versus proton radiotherapy (dated 2019 in TCRdb). For context, the study as a whole: The study compared the immunological effects of photon versus proton radiation therapy in patients with gastrointestinal tumors who developed high-grade lymphopenia. The cohort included about 18 patients with gastrointestinal tumors who developed lymphopenia after receiving either photon or proton therapy. The study was designed to characterize how the impact on the immune system differs between the two radiation modalities. Results and caveats for the whole study, not just this receptor: Relative stability during treatment was observed in proton-treated patients, whereas loss of naive T cells and TCR diversity and gain of effector/memory populations were observed in photon-treated patients. After the lymphocyte count nadir, photon-treated repertoires showed oligoclonal expansion, especially of CD8+ Temra cells, which drove the drop in diversity. The survival association was assessed only in patients who died, and the authors presented better survival with proton therapy as a possibility rather than a demonstrated result. Among patients across the cohort who died, overall survival time showed an inverse correlation with a larger post-nadir drop in TCR diversity.

Sequencing was performed on peripheral blood, taken from a patient treated with proton-based radiotherapy. This chain is built from TRBV6-6 and TRBJ1-6, with 10 bases in between that match TRBD1. The clonotype was recovered from a man in his sixties with pancreatic cancer. This receptor carries the CDR3 CASSYGDRGSPLHF. The DNA sequence is given as TGTGCCAGCAGTTACGGGGACAGGGGATCACCCCTCCACTTT.